The text below deals with one TCR beta chain. Its antigen is as yet unknown. This sample stems from a study of T cell responses to AZD1222 COVID-19 vaccine. Study results and limitations: No day 14 peak samples; only post-peak repertoires were characterized. Unmutated variant regions are reportedly the target of nearly half of TCRs that are spike-specific. Baseline serostatus was positive in only six or seven AZD1222 recipients.

The CDR3 is 11 residues long. The V segment lost 0 bases and the J segment 9 bases; nucleotides outside the gene matches: 2. Germline V gene sequence: CDR1 SQVTM, CDR2 ANQGSEA. Here immunoSEQ multiplex PCR was the method, and the copy in TCRdb shows in-frame clones only, minus some. The repertoire holds about 120,000 clones, with about 90% as singletons. The chain joins TRBV29-1 to TRBJ2-7, with 7 bases that match TRBD2. The source of this sequence is an adult who received the AZD1222 COVID-19 vaccine. The material sequenced was peripheral blood, taken 28 days after the second AZD1222 dose. CDR3 region: CSVEEPGGQYF. The DNA of the CDR3 is TGCAGCGTTGAAGAACCGGGAGGGCAGTACTTC.